These 30 T cell receptor beta chains came from one sample sequenced in a study of lymphopenia after photon versus proton radiotherapy. Profiling relied on immunoSEQ multiplex PCR, and the TCRdb table lists in-frame clones only, not all of them. The sample carries roughly 58,000 clones, about 90% recorded once. The sequences come from peripheral blood, collected from a patient treated with proton-based radiotherapy. The receptor source for this set is an older man with esophageal cancer.

The genes are TRBV7-6 and TRBJ1-3; D call uncertain. The CDR3 spans 16 residues. V gave up 2 bases and J gave up 0 bases, with 11 bases separating them. The germline CDR1 and CDR2 sequences are SGHVS and FNYEAQ. CDR3 amino acids: CASSLYGEFSGNTIYF. The DNA for the CDR3 is TGTGCCAGCAGCTTATATGGGGAGTTCTCTGGAAACACCATATATTTT.

This clone was detected only once. The rearrangement links TRBV7-2 to TRBJ2-7, with TRBD1 as a possible D gene (6 bases). Germline CDR1 is SGHTA and CDR2 is FQGNSA. This CDR3 comprises 12 residues. The V and J ends lost 5 bases and 10 bases respectively, with 15 bases between them. The CDR3 sequence: CASSEQGTQQYF. The CDR3 DNA reads as TGTGCCAGCAGCGAACAGGGAACGCAACAGTACTTC.

This clone was detected once. The V and J genes are TRBV4-3 and TRBJ1-1; maybe TRBD1 (6 bases). The CDR3 sequence is 15 residues long. Looked up from germline, CDR1 is LGHNA and CDR2 is YSLEER. The V gene lost 1 base and the J gene lost 6 bases, with 15 bases spanning the gap. The CDR3 reads CASSQGNPGVPEAFF. In DNA form, the CDR3 reads TGCGCCAGCAGCCAAGGTAATCCAGGGGTACCTGAAGCTTTCTTT.

This chain links TRBV9 with TRBJ2-7; D tentatively reads TRBD1 or TRBD2 (5 bases each). This CDR3 contains 15 residues. Deletions cut 0 bases from V and 5 bases from J, with 15 bases between. In germline, CDR1 is SGDLS, CDR2 YYNGEE. The CDR3 spells CASSVGAVGTDEQYF. The CDR3 DNA reads as TGTGCCAGCAGCGTAGGAGCGGTAGGGACGGACGAGCAGTACTTC.

The chain recombines TRBV7-9 with TRBJ2-5; D tentatively reads TRBD1 or TRBD2 (5 bases each). Per germline, CDR1 SEHNR and CDR2 FQNEAQ (reference sequence). The CDR3 sequence is 17 residues long. The ends were cut back, 1 base at V and 5 bases at J, with 20 bases in the middle. Here the CDR3 reads CASSLGLQGAGFETQYF. The CDR3 nucleotides read TGTGCCAGCAGCTTAGGACTCCAGGGTGCGGGCTTCGAGACCCAGTACTTC.

This chain links TRBV21-1 with TRBJ1-1; TRBD1 was called by the table and not checked on the DNA. TRBV21-1 is an annotated pseudogene. The CDR3 has 17 residues. The CDR3 is CATDDTGGASFWTEAFF. CDR3 coding DNA: TGTGCCACGGACGACACAGGGGGCGCATCCTTTTGGACTGAAGCTTTCTTT.

J is TRBJ1-1 and V is TRBV6-1; maybe TRBD1 (5 bases). Trimming shortened V by 2 bases and J by 3 bases, and 10 bases separated the two germline ends. The CDR3 has 14 residues. Per the germline V gene, CDR1 is MNHNS and CDR2 is SASEGT. DNA for the CDR3: TGTGCCAGCAGTGAATATTTCAGGGACACTGAAGCTTTCTTT. Residues: CASSEYFRDTEAFF.

The V call is TRBV19, the J call TRBJ1-2, with 9 bases matching TRBD1. The germline gives CDR1 LNHDA, CDR2 SQIVND (reference sequence). The trim removed 6 bases at V and 5 bases at J, leaving 7 bases unmatched. The CDR3 sequence is 14 residues long. In DNA form, the CDR3 reads TGTGCCAGTAGGGACAGGGGCGATATTTATGGCTACACCTTC. Translation: CASRDRGDIYGYTF.

This sequence joins TRBV6-5 and TRBJ2-6; D is unresolved. Germline V CDR1 and CDR2: MNHEY, SVGAGI. Trimming left V 5 bases short and J 4 bases short, with 9 bases between. The CDR3 totals 14 residues. CDR3 amino acids: CASSGPQGANVLTF. CDR3 nucleotides: TGTGCCAGCAGTGGGCCCCAGGGGGCCAACGTCCTGACTTTC.

J is TRBJ2-5 and V is TRBV5-1, with 7 bases matching TRBD1. This CDR3 spans 14 amino acids. Germline V lookup: CDR1 SGHRS, CDR2 YFSETQ. V shed 4 bases and J 5 bases; nucleotides not matched to a gene: 8. The CDR3, as DNA: TGCGCCAGCAGCCCTGGACAGGTAATGGAGACCCAGTACTTC. This translates into CASSPGQVMETQYF.

This sequence joins TRBV7-2 and TRBJ2-1, with a weak D call TRBD1 (5 bases). The CDR3 has 15 amino acids. Trimming left V 5 bases short and J 2 bases short, with 13 bases between. The germline V gene encodes CDR1 SGHTA and CDR2 FQGNSA. CDR3 sequence (DNA): TGTGCCAGCAGCATCATAGTGACAGCCTACAATGAGCAGTTCTTC. Translation gives CASSIIVTAYNEQFF.

V gene TRBV11-3 combines with J gene TRBJ2-1; D call uncertain. This CDR3 has 12 residues. Between the trimmed V and J ends, which lost 1 base and 6 bases, there was a span of 4 bases. Germline lookup yields CDR1 SGHNT and CDR2 YENEEA. CDR3 DNA sequence: TGTGCCAGCAGCTTAGCTGTCAATGAGCAGTTCTTC. This gives the protein CASSLAVNEQFF.

This clone came up once. This chain connects TRBV5-1 to TRBJ1-6; no definite D call. Germline values: CDR1 SGHRS, CDR2 YFSETQ. This CDR3 comprises 15 residues. V was pared by 5 bases and J by 7 bases, with 16 bases between. CDR3 loop: CASRAGERYNSPLHF. In DNA, the CDR3 is TGCGCCAGCAGGGCCGGGGAGCGTTACAATTCACCCCTCCACTTT.

V usage is TRBV6-5 and J usage is TRBJ2-5, with TRBD1 as a possible D gene (6 bases). This CDR3 spans 15 amino acids. Trimming took 5 bases from V and 0 from J, leaving 13 bases between them. Germline V gives CDR1 MNHEY, CDR2 SVGAGI. CDR3 region: CASSKGQIHQETQYF. The CDR3 DNA reads TGTGCCAGCAGTAAAGGACAGATCCACCAAGAGACCCAGTACTTC.

The chain recombines TRBV7-9 with TRBJ2-3; 7 nucleotides align to TRBD1. Trimming took 4 bases from V and 3 from J; bases not matched to a gene: 7. The CDR3 contains 15 residues. CDR1 is SEHNR and CDR2 is FQNEAQ in the germline V gene (reference sequence). The CDR3 DNA reads as TGTGCCAGCAGCTGGCGACAGGGTGGGACAGATACGCAGTATTTT. Its protein product is CASSWRQGGTDTQYF.

V is TRBV5-4 and J is TRBJ2-1; TRBD2 matches at 12 bases. Germline V gene data show CDR1 as SGHNT and CDR2 as YYREEE (reference sequence). Trimming cost V 4 bases and J 14 bases; bases outside gene matches: 13. The CDR3 runs 15 residues. The DNA of the CDR3 is TGTGCCAGCAGCGACCCTAGCGGGGGGGCCTTCCGGGAGTTCTTC. Its protein product is CASSDPSGGAFREFF.

The chain links TRBV11-2 to TRBJ2-1, with TRBD2 matching 7 bases. Germline CDR1 reads SGHAT; CDR2 reads FQNNGV. The CDR3 extends over 15 amino acids. The J segment lost 0 bases and the V segment lost 5 bases, leaving 4 bases of the junction unmatched. DNA for the CDR3: TGTGCCAGCAGCCAACTAGCGCGCTCCTACAATGAGCAGTTCTTC. Its translation: CASSQLARSYNEQFF.

The chain joins TRBV19 to TRBJ1-2; no reliable D call. V lost 2 bases, J lost 2 bases, and 6 bases lay in between. This CDR3 is 13 amino acids long. Germline V gene lookup returns CDR1 LNHDA and CDR2 SQIVND (reference sequence). The CDR3 loop is CASSISANYGYTF. The CDR3 bases are TGTGCCAGTAGTATATCGGCGAACTATGGCTACACCTTC.

The chain joins TRBV27 to TRBJ2-7, with D tentatively TRBD1 (5 bases). The germline V gene encodes CDR1 MNHEY and CDR2 SMNVEV (reference sequence). The CDR3 has 14 amino acids. V was clipped by 5 bases and J by 3 bases, with 14 bases between them. The chain's CDR3 is CASSTQGPGYEQYF. DNA for the CDR3: TGTGCCAGCAGTACTCAGGGTCCAGGCTACGAGCAGTACTTC.

The chain combines TRBV5-1 with TRBJ2-7; D tentatively fits TRBD1 or TRBD2 (5 bases each). Deletions cut 0 bases from V and 4 bases from J, with 14 bases between. From germline, CDR1 is SGHRS and CDR2 YFSETQ. This CDR3 has 15 amino acids. For the CDR3, the DNA is TGCGCCAGCAGCTTGGTCGGGGCCGGACCTTACGAGCAGTACTTC. Its translation: CASSLVGAGPYEQYF.

This chain joins TRBV11-2 and TRBJ2-7; no reliable D call. Trimming pared 1 base from V and 3 bases from J, leaving 7 bases between. The CDR3 totals 13 residues. Germline V gives CDR1 SGHAT, CDR2 FQNNGV. CDR3 in DNA: TGTGCCAGCAGCTTAGCGGTGAGCTACGAGCAGTACTTC. The encoded protein is CASSLAVSYEQYF. The full variable domain, its missing parts supplied by reference TRBV11-2 and TRBJ2-7, is EAGVAQSPRYKIIEKRQSVAFWCNPISGHATLYWYQQILGQGPKLLIQFQNNGVVDDSQLPKDRFSAERLKGVDSTLKIQPAKLEDSAVYLCASSLAVSYEQYFGPGTRLTVT.

The chain has TRBV29-1 and TRBJ2-5, with a weak D call TRBD1 (5 bases). The germline V gene encodes CDR1 SQVTM and CDR2 ANQGSEA. CDR3 length equals 13 residues. V dropped 6 bases and J dropped 7 bases, with 18 bases sitting between them. CDR3 loop: CSVSGSGQGTQYF. The DNA of the CDR3 is TGCAGCGTCTCAGGATCTGGGCAGGGGACCCAGTACTTC.

This chain joins TRBV2 and TRBJ2-3, with 12 bases fitting TRBD1. Per germline, CDR1 SNHLY and CDR2 FYNNEI. V lost 5 bases, J lost 5 bases, and 8 bases stayed unmatched. The CDR3 covers 16 residues. The DNA of the CDR3 is TGTGCCAGCAGTTTCATCGGGACAGGGGGCGGAGATACGCAGTATTTT. It codes for CASSFIGTGGGDTQYF.

The chain links TRBV15 to TRBJ2-7; 12 bases agree with TRBD1. CDR1 LNHNV and CDR2 YYDKDF come from the germline V gene (reference sequence). V gave up 4 bases and J gave up 7 bases; unmatched junction bases: 14. The length of the CDR3 is 17 residues. The CDR3 region is CATSTTVWDRGHREQYF. CDR3 DNA: TGTGCCACCAGCACTACCGTCTGGGACAGGGGGCATAGGGAGCAGTACTTC.

The chain carries TRBV2 and TRBJ1-2; 7 nucleotides line up with TRBD1. The CDR3 has 13 residues. The germline V gene encodes CDR1 SNHLY and CDR2 FYNNEI. Trimming at V came to 4 bases and at J to 3 bases, leaving 2 bases not matched to a gene. CDR3 in DNA: TGTGCCAGCAGTGCCGGACAGGACTATGGCTACACCTTC. Its protein product is CASSAGQDYGYTF.

The CDR3 DNA is TGTGCCAGCAGTCTCACCCTAAGGCAGCAGCCCCAGCATTTT. Its protein product is CASSLTLRQQPQHF. This rearrangement joins TRBV27 to TRBJ1-5; D not certain. The length of the CDR3 is 14 residues. V was cut by 5 bases and J by 7 bases, with 15 bases left in between. CDR1 MNHEY and CDR2 SMNVEV come from the germline V gene (reference sequence).

This chain links TRBV7-2 with TRBJ1-1, with D tentatively TRBD1 (5 bases). Germline V gene data show CDR1 as SGHTA and CDR2 as FQGNSA. The CDR3 runs 13 residues. V dropped 3 bases and J dropped 6 bases, with 11 bases sitting between them. The CDR3 region is CASSFWGGSEAFF. CDR3 coding DNA: TGTGCCAGCAGCTTCTGGGGGGGATCTGAAGCTTTCTTT.

V is TRBV12-2 and J is TRBJ2-7; TRBD2 is the table's D call, not checked against the DNA. TRBV12-2 is listed as a pseudogene. The CDR3 is 17 amino acids. CDR3 sequence (DNA): TGTGCAAGTCGCTTAACCCTCCTAGCGGGAGGGCCATGCGAGCAGTACTTC. Protein product: CASRLTLLAGGPCEQYF.

J is TRBJ2-3 and V is TRBV5-4; no clear D gene. Looked up from germline, CDR1 is SGHNT and CDR2 is YYREEE (reference sequence). CDR3 size: 12 residues. V gave up 0 bases and J gave up 5 bases, with 4 bases separating them. The CDR3 loop is CASSLDLDTQYF. The CDR3 DNA reads TGTGCCAGCAGCTTGGATTTAGATACGCAGTATTTT.

Here the CDR3 reads CAWSGTGSADTQYF. The CDR3 DNA is TGTGCCTGGAGTGGGACAGGCAGCGCAGATACGCAGTATTTT. This sequence joins TRBV30 and TRBJ2-3, with TRBD1 matching 7 bases. Germline CDR1 and CDR2: GTSNPN and SVGIG (reference sequence). The CDR3 loop spans 14 amino acids. J was trimmed by 4 bases and V by 1 base; bases with no gene match: 5.